This TCR beta chain was observed in a study of early T cells in non-severe SARS-CoV-2 infection. As for the study in general: The chains were unpaired, and the sequenced material was bulk RNA from unsorted whole blood. Overall study findings and caveats: The study's VDJdb matching favored anti-spike CD8 responses and missed private and CD4 specificities.

Separate cDNA molecules each had unique molecular identifiers attached to them. TCRdb redid the calling of the 5' RACE reads with MiXCR, one entry per CDR3 protein. The profile shows around 50,000 distinct CDR3 sequences, under 15% of them singletons. Trimming removed 1 base at V and 9 bases at J, with 4 bases between. The germline CDR1 and CDR2 sequences are SGHAT and FQNNGV. The CDR3 length is 11 residues. This clonotype was detected many times. The antigen remains unidentified. The chain links TRBV11-2 to TRBJ2-1; D gene ambiguous. Sequencing input: whole blood. This receptor was identified in an adult who was a healthcare worker with PCR-confirmed SARS-CoV-2 infection or an uninfected control (not recorded which). CDR3 in DNA: TGTGCCAGCAGCTTAGCCTTTGAGCAGTTCTTC. This encodes CASSLAFEQFF. The full variable domain, with the rest looked up from reference TRBV11-2 and TRBJ2-1, is EAGVAQSPRYKIIEKRQSVAFWCNPISGHATLYWYQQILGQGPKLLIQFQNNGVVDDSQLPKDRFSAERLKGVDSTLKIQPAKLEDSAVYLCASSLAFEQFFGPGTRLTVL.